This entry features one TCR beta chain sequence. Its specificity is unknown. Generated by immunoSEQ multiplex PCR, the TCRdb table keeps only in-frame clones and is missing some. The sample yields some 40,000 clones, around 79% seen once. The data belong to a study of memory CD4+ T cells and cytomegalovirus serostatus. General study points: Of approximately 150 reported CMV TCRbeta sequences, some 70 were found in memory CD4+ repertoires. Suggested: most of the CMV-linked TCR signature lies in CD4+ memory cells. A US-trained random forest predicted CMV serostatus with median AUC around 0.9.

The sort gate was single viable CD3+CD4+CD8-CD45RO+ cells for memory CD4+ T cells. Germline V gene data show CDR1 as SGHRS and CDR2 as YFSETQ. The CDR3 is 15 amino acids. Trimming cost V 3 bases and J 0 bases, with 9 bases left between them. This rearrangement joins TRBV5-1 to TRBJ2-2; unclear D gene. The TCR was taken from an adult in good health and CMV-seropositive. Sequencing was performed on memory CD4+ T cells from blood. The CDR3 bases are TGCGCCAGCAGCTCGACTGGAGCGAACACCGGGGAGCTGTTTTTT. Encoded protein: CASSSTGANTGELFF.